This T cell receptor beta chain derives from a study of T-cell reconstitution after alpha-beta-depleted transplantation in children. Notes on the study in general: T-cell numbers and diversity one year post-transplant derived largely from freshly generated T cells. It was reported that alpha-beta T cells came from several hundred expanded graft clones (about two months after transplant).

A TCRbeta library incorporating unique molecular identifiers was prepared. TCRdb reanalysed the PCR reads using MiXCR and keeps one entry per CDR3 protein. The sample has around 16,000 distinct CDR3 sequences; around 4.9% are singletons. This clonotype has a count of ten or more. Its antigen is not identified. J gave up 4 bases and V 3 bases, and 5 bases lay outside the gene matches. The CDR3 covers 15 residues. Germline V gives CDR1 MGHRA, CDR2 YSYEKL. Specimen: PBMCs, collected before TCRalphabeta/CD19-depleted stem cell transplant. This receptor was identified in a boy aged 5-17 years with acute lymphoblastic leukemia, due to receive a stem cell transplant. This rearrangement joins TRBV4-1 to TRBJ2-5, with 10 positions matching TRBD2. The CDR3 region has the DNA TGCGCCAGCAGCCACCTAGCGGGAGCTCGAGAGACCCAGTACTTC. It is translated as CASSHLAGARETQYF.